This T cell receptor beta chain was recovered during a study of shared clonotypes between healthy human individuals. Germline V gives CDR1 MNHNS, CDR2 SASEGT. The ends lost 7 bases at V and 8 bases at J; junction bases unmatched: 13. The CDR3 has 14 residues. This clone occurred once. Antigen: not known. About 30,000 T cell genomes, or around 180 ng DNA, went into the sorted-subset replicate PCRs. TCRdb keeps only in-frame clones here, not all; method: immunoSEQ multiplex PCR. The table includes approximately 2.4 million clones, approximately 96% detected once. Both subsets, CD45RA+ naive and CD45RA-negative memory, were split from the CD4+ cells. Study-level results: All-four-donor shared clonotypes had higher generation probabilities than non-shared clonotypes did. Among donors, the sharing of clonotypes was expected to be influenced by sequencing depth.

The chain couples TRBV6-1 to TRBJ1-1; TRBD1 aligns across 7 bases. This TCR was sampled from a man in his late teens or twenties in good health. Specimen: naive CD4+ T cells sorted from blood. Subset noted: CD45RA+ positively selected. The CDR3 sequence is CASKKQGTNAEAFF. The DNA of the CDR3 is TGTGCCAGCAAAAAACAGGGGACAAATGCGGAAGCTTTCTTT.